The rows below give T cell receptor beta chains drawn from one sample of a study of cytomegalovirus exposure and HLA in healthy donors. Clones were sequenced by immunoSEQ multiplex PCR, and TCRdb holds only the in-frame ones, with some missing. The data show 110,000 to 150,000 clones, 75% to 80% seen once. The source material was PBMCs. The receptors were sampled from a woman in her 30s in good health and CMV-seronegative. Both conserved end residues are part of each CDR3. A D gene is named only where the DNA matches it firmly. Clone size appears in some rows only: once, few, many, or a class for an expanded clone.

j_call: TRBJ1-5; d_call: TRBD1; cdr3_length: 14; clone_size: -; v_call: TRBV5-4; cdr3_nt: TGTGCCAGCAGCGAGGGACAGGATAATCAGCCCCAGCATTTT; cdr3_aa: CASSEGQDNQPQHF
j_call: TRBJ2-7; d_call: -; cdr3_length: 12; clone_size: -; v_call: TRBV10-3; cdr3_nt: TGTGCCATCAGTGGTGACAGCTACGAGCAGTACTTC; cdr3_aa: CAISGDSYEQYF
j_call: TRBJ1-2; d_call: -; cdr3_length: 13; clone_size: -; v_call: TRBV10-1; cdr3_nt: TGCGCCAGCAGTGAGCTCCGGAACTATGGCTACACCTTC; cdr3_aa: CASSELRNYGYTF
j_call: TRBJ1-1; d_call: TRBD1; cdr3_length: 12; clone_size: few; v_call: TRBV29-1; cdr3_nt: TGCAGCGCTGGACAGGTGAACACTGAAGCTTTCTTT; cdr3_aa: CSAGQVNTEAFF
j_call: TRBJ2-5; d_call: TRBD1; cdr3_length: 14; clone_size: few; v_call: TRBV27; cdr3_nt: TGTGCCAGCACATTGACAGGGGGTGACGGGACCCAGTACTTC; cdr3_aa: CASTLTGGDGTQYF
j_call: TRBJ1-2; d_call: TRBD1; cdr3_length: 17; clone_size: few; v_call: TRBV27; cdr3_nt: TGTGCCAGCAGTTTTTTGGACAGGGGACCCAATAACTATGGCTACACCTTC; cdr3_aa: CASSFLDRGPNNYGYTF
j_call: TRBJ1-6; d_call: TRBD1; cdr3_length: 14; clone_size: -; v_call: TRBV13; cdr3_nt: TGTGCCAGCAGCTTACGGGACAGTAATTCACCCCTCCACTTT; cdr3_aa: CASSLRDSNSPLHF
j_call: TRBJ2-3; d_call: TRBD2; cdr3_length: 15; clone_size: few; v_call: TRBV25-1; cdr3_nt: TGTGCCAGCGTAGGGCTAGCGGGGGGGCGAGATACGCAGTATTTT; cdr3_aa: CASVGLAGGRDTQYF
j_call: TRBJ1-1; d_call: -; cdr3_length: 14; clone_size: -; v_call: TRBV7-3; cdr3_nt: TGTGCCAGCAGCTTGCAGGGTTCAAACACTGAAGCTTTCTTT; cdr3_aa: CASSLQGSNTEAFF
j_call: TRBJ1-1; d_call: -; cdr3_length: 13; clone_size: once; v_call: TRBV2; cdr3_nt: TGTGCCATCATAGGAGTATCAAACACTGAAGCTTTCTTT; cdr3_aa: CAIIGVSNTEAFF
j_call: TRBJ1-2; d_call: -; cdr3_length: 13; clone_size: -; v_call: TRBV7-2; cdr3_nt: TGTGCCAGCAGCCGATCCGGACATTATGGCTACACCTTC; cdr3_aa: CASSRSGHYGYTF
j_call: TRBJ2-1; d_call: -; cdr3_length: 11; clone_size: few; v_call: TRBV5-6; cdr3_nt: TGTGCCAGCAGCTTGAGCGATGAGCAGTTCTTC; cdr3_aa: CASSLSDEQFF
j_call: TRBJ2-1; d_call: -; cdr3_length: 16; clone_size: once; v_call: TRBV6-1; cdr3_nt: TGTGCCAGCAGTGAAAGGGGGACCCGTACCTACAATGAGCAGTTCTTC; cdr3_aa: CASSERGTRTYNEQFF
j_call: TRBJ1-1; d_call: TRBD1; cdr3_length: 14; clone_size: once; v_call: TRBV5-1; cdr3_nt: TGCGCCAGCAGCTTAGGGACAGTGAACACTGAAGCTTTCTTT; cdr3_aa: CASSLGTVNTEAFF
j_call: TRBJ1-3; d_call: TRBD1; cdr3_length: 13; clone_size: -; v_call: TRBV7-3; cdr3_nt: TGTGCCAGCAGCATGGGACAGGGGAACACCATATATTTT; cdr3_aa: CASSMGQGNTIYF
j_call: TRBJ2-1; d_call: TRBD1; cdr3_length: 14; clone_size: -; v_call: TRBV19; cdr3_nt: TGTGCCAGTAGAACCGACAGGGGGGGCAATGAGCAGTTCTTC; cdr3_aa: CASRTDRGGNEQFF
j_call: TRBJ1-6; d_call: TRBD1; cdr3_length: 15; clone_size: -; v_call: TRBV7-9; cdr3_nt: TGTGCCAGCAGCGCAGGGGGCCTAGATAATTCACCCCTCCACTTT; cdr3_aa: CASSAGGLDNSPLHF
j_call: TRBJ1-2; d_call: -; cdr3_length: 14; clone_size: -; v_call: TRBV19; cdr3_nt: TGTGCCAGTAGTCTTACCGGAGGAGGATATGGCTACACCTTC; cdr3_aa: CASSLTGGGYGYTF
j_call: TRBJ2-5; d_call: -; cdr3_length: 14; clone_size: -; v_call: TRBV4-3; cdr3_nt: TGCGCCAGCAGCCAAGTTCCGTTCCAAGAGACCCAGTACTTC; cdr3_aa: CASSQVPFQETQYF
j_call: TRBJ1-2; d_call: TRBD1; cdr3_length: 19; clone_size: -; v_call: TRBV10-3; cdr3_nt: TGTGCCATCAGTGAGTCGAGTGGGACAGGGAGTTATAGCCTAGATGGCTACACCTTC; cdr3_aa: CAISESSGTGSYSLDGYTF
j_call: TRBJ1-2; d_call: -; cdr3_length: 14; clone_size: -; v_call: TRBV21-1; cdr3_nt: TGTGCCAGCAGCCTAGGGGACAAACGGCATGGCTACACCTTC; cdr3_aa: CASSLGDKRHGYTF
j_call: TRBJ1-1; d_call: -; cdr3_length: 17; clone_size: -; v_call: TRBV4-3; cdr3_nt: TGCGCCAGCAGCCATTATTTTAAGGGGCGGGAGAACACTGAAGCTTTCTTT; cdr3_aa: CASSHYFKGRENTEAFF
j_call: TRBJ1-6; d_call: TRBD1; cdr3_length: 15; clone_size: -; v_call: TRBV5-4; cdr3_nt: TGTGCCAGCGGACGGGACAGGGAATATAATTCACCCCTCCACTTT; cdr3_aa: CASGRDREYNSPLHF
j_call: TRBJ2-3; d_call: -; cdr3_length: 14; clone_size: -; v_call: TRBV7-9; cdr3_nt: TGTGCCAGCAGCCCCCCGGGGGGCACAGATACGCAGTATTTT; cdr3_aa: CASSPPGGTDTQYF
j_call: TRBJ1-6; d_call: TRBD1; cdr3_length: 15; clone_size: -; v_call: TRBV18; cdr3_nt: TGTGCCAGCTCACCGGGACAGGGTGTAGTATCACCCCTCCACTTT; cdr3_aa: CASSPGQGVVSPLHF
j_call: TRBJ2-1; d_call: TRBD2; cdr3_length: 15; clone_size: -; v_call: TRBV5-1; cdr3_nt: TGCGCCAGCAGCTTGGGTGCGGGGGGATACAATGAGCAGTTCTTC; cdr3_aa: CASSLGAGGYNEQFF
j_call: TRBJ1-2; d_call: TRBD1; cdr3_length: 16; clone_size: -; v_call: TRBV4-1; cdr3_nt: TGCGCCAGCAGCCAAGCGCCACAGGGGGAACTCTATGGCTACACCTTC; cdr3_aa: CASSQAPQGELYGYTF
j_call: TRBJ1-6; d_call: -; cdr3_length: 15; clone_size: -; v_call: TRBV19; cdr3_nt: TGTGCCAGTAGTAACGAGGGTATGAGTGGATCACCCCTCCACTTT; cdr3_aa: CASSNEGMSGSPLHF
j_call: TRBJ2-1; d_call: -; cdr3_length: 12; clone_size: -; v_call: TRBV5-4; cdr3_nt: TGTGCCAGCAGCTTTTGGGACACCGAGCAGTTCTTC; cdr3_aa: CASSFWDTEQFF
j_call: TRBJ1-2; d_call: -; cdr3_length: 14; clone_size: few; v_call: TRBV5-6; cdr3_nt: TGTGCCAGCAGCTTGGAACGGAGTGGTTATGGCTACACCTTC; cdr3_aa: CASSLERSGYGYTF
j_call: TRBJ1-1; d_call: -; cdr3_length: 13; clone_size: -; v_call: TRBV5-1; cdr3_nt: TGCGCCAGCAGCGCGGACACGAACACTGAAGCTTTCTTT; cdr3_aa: CASSADTNTEAFF
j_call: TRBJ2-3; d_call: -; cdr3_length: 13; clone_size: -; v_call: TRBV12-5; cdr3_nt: TGTGCTAGTGGCTCCAGGTTGGGAGATACGCAGTATTTT; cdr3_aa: CASGSRLGDTQYF
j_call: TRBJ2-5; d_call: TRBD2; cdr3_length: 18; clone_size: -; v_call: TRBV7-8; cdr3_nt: TGTGCCAGCAGCTTTAGTAGACTAGCGGGGGGAAAACAAGAGACCCAGTACTTC; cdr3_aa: CASSFSRLAGGKQETQYF
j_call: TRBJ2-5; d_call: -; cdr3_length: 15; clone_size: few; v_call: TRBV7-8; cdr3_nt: TGTGCCAGCAGCTTAGTTCTGGGGCACGGAGAGACCCAGTACTTC; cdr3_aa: CASSLVLGHGETQYF
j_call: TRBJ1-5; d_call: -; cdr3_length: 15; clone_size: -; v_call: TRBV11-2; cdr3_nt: TGTGCCAGCAGCCCTGCCCCCGGGGTCAATCAGCCCCAGCATTTT; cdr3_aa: CASSPAPGVNQPQHF
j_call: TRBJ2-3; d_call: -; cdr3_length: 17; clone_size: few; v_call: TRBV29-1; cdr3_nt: TGCAGCGTCGAGGGGGCGGGGAGAGGACTTAGCACAGATACGCAGTATTTT; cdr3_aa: CSVEGAGRGLSTDTQYF
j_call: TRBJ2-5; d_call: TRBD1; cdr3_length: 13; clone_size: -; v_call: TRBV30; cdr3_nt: TGTGCCTGGAGTGGGGGACAGCAAGAGACCCAGTACTTC; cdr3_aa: CAWSGGQQETQYF
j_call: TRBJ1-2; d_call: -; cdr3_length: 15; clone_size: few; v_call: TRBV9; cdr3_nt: TGTGCCAGCAGCGTAATGAGTGGAGGTAACTATGGCTACACCTTC; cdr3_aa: CASSVMSGGNYGYTF
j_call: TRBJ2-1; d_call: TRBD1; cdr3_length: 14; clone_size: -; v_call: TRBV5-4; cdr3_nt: TGTGCCAGCATCCCGGGACAGGGCTACAATGAGCAGTTCTTC; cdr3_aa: CASIPGQGYNEQFF
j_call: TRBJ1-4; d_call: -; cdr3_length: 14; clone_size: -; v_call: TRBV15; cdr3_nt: TGTGCCACCAGCAGAGGGAGGGATGAGGAAAAACTGTTTTTT; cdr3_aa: CATSRGRDEEKLFF
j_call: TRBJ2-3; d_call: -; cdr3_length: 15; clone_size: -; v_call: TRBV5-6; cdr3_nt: TGTGCCAGCAGCTTGGACGGCGGGGGCACAGATACGCAGTATTTT; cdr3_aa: CASSLDGGGTDTQYF
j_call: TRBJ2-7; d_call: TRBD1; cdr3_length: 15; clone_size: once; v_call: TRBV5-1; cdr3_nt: TGCGCCAGCAGCTCGGCCCCGGACAGGGCCTACGAGCAGTACTTC; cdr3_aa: CASSSAPDRAYEQYF
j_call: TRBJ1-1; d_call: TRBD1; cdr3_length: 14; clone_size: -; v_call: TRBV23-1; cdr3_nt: TGCGCCAGCAGTCTAATCAGGGGGCACACTGAAGCTTTCTTT; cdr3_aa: CASSLIRGHTEAFF
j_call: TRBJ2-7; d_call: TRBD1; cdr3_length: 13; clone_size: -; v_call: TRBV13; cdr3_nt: TGTGCCAGCAGCGAGGACAGGTCCTACGAGCAGTACTTC; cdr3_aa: CASSEDRSYEQYF
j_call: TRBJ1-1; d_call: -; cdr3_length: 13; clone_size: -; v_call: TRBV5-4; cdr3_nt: TGTGCCAGCACCTACACAGGGAGGGGGGAAGCTTTCTTT; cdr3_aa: CASTYTGRGEAFF
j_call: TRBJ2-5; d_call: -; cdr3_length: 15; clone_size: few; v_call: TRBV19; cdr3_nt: TGTGCCAGTAGTACCCAGCGCGGGTTAAAAGAGACCCAGTACTTC; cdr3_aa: CASSTQRGLKETQYF
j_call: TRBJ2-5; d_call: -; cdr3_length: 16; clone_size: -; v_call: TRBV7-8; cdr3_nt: TGTGCCAGCAGCTTAGGGTTGGAGACAGGTGTAAAGACCCAGTACTTC; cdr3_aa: CASSLGLETGVKTQYF
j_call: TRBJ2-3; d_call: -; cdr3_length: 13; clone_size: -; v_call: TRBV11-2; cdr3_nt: TGTGCCAGCAGCTTAGCGGGGGTAGATACGCAGTATTTT; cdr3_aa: CASSLAGVDTQYF
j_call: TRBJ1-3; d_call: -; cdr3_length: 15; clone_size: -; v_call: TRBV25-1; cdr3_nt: TGTGCCAGCAGTGAATGGAAAGGAGAAGGAAACACCATATATTTT; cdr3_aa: CASSEWKGEGNTIYF
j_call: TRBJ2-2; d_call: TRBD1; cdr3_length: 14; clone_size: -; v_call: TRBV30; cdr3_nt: TGTGCCTGGAGCGGTCGCAGGGGGACCGGGGAGCTGTTTTTT; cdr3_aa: CAWSGRRGTGELFF
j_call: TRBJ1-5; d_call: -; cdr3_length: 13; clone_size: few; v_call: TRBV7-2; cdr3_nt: TGTGCCAGCAGCCCGGACAGAAATCAGCCCCAGCATTTT; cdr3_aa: CASSPDRNQPQHF
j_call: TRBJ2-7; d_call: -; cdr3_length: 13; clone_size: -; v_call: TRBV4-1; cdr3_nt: TGCGCCAGCAGCCAAGATCGGGGATACGAGCAGTACTTC; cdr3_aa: CASSQDRGYEQYF
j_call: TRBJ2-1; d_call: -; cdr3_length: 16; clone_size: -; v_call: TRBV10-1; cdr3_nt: TGCGCCAGCAGTGAGGACAGCCGAAGCTCCTACAATGAGCAGTTCTTC; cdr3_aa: CASSEDSRSSYNEQFF
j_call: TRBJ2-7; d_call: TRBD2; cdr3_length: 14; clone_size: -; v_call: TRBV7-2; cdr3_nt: TGTGCCAGCAGCGCACTAGCGGGGGCGGGGGAGCAGTACTTC; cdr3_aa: CASSALAGAGEQYF
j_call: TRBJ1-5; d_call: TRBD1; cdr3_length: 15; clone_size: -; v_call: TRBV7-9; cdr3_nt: TGTGCCAGCAGCTTAGAGGGACAGCTGGATCAGCCCCAGCATTTT; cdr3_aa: CASSLEGQLDQPQHF
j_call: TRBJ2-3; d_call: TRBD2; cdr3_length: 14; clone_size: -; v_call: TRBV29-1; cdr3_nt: TGCAGCGCCCTCGGGACTAGCGGCACAGATACGCAGTATTTT; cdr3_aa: CSALGTSGTDTQYF